This T cell receptor (beta chain) was sequenced in a study of identifying expanded T cells in peripheral blood (dated 2019 in TCRdb). A note on the overall study: Technical replicates were generated by sequencing separate aliquots of the same genomic DNA pool, with four replicates compared pairwise. What the authors observed across the whole study: Across all healthy donors, variance in clone template counts between approximately 2-week samples was found to increase significantly with total template count. It was expected by the authors that biological variance in healthy repertoires might increase further over much longer intervals, such as months to years. The binomial model flagged roughly 1.2 differentially abundant clones between technical replicates but 15 to 17 over around 2 weeks and 18 to 20 over approximately 4 weeks. Across all healthy-donor time intervals, the beta-binomial model significantly cut both the number of clones called differentially abundant and the false-positive rate.

No immune events such as infections were documented for the healthy donors during the collection period. Healthy-donor blood repertoires served as a training cohort to calibrate time-dependent variance in a beta-binomial model of T-cell clone differential abundance. The training cohort was composed of roughly ten healthy donors, 3 female and 7 male. Donor ages ranged from about 29 to 70 years, with an average of about 44 years. Whole blood, obtained from a commercial supplier, was collected from each healthy donor at three time points spaced around 13 days apart. For immunosequencing, genomic DNA was extracted from whole blood that had not been sorted. TCRbeta CDR3 regions were profiled with the immunoSEQ Assay using bias-controlled multiplex PCR amplification of genomic DNA. Regarding the original processing steps: To quantify the absolute abundance of each unique TCRbeta CDR3 region, the sequences were collapsed and filtered. Two models were used to test differential abundance: a binomial model (Fisher-equivalent) and a beta-binomial model that adds time-dependent variance fitted from healthy donors. Clones with fewer than 5 combined templates were removed, and differential abundance was called for clones with a Benjamini-Hochberg FDR below 0.01. Using the form v = (b*log(k)+a)^2, the beta-binomial variance was modeled as a function of the total template count across the two samples. TCRdb obtained this table from immuneACCESS and retained in-frame rearrangements with V and J assigned. These tables miss some clones; where compared with another copy, unresolved V genes account for less than half of the shortfall, and the remainder is unexplained. V, J and clone size are those of that table, while D and trimming were read from the DNA. This sample is represented by roughly 96,000 clones; 88% of them were singletons. Clones ranked in the top ten supply 4.5% to 7% of the sample.

This clone appeared a few times. There is no known antigen for this receptor. Per-base quality was not reported, and no clone a single base away is much larger than it. Taken from cysteine to phenylalanine, the CDR3 has 15 residues. Only the CDR3 part of the read is kept: 45 bases, read in frame from the first base. The germline V gene (reference sequence) provides CDR1 GTSNPN and CDR2 SVGIG. Trimming accounts for 4 bases at V and 6 bases at J, while the number of junction bases matched to no gene is 10. The clonotype was recovered from a person aged 18 to 70 in good health. Sequencing used blood. The sequence joins TRBV30 to TRBJ2-1, with 9 central nucleotides matching TRBD1. The base sequence is TGTGCCTGGAAACTGGGGGACAGGGACACCAATGAGCAGTTCTTC. This encodes CAWKLGDRDTNEQFF.